Included here is one T cell receptor (beta chain) sequence, with context. Its target is not known. The CDR3 totals 13 residues. V shed 5 bases and J shed 7 bases, with 14 bases lying between them. Looked up from germline, CDR1 is MRHNA and CDR2 is SNTAGT. These data originate in a study of cytomegalovirus exposure and HLA in healthy donors. Across the study: Early on, a data release was issued that held some 85 million unique TCRs from HLA-typed donors.

The study, taken as a whole, reports: Roughly even sequencing depth across donors was the assumption behind the presence/absence analyses.

This PCR relied on a set of 60 Vbeta primers and 13 Jbeta primers. TCRdb keeps only in-frame clones here, not all; method: immunoSEQ multiplex PCR. The sample consists of 150,000 to 200,000 clones, 65% to 80% of them appearing once. J is TRBJ1-2 and V is TRBV6-4; D may be TRBD1 (6 bases). Sequencing was done on a sample of PBMCs. The origin of this receptor is a man in his late teens or twenties in good health and CMV-seropositive. The CDR3 DNA reads TGTGCCAGCAGTCAGGACGGGGGGCTTGGCTACACCTTC. This encodes CASSQDGGLGYTF.